The entry below describes one T cell receptor beta chain. The entry originates in a study of blood T cell repertoires in COVID-19. Turning to the study itself: Collection of acute and convalescent COVID-19 samples took place in the United States, Italy and Spain. In each case, the material was cDNA or gDNA derived from T cells, B-cell-depleted T cells, or PBMCs.

V was pared by 5 bases and J by 8 bases, with 7 bases between. The CDR3 totals 11 residues. Per the germline V gene, CDR1 is SGHTA and CDR2 is FQGTGA. Per the study methods: Reference gene primer amplification gave nucleated cell count estimates. Repertoires were generated with immunoSEQ multiplex PCR, while TCRdb's copy carries only in-frame clones and drops some. V, J and clone size were drawn from that table, and D and trimming were deduced from the DNA. This table has 200,000 to 250,000 clones, 84% appearing once. The TCR sequence derives from an older woman who had recovered from COVID-19. The gene calls are TRBV7-3 and TRBJ2-1; D unresolved. Sequenced material: peripheral blood. The CDR3 coding sequence is TGTGCCAGCAGCCCCGAGTATGAGCAGTTCTTC. Translating gives CASSPEYEQFF. Full variable domain (missing parts from reference TRBV7-3 and TRBJ2-1): GAGVSQTPSNKVTEKGKYVELRCDPISGHTALYWYRQSLGQGPEFLIYFQGTGAADDSGLPNDRFFAVRPEGSVSTLKIQRTERGDSAVYLCASSPEYEQFFGPGTRLTVL.